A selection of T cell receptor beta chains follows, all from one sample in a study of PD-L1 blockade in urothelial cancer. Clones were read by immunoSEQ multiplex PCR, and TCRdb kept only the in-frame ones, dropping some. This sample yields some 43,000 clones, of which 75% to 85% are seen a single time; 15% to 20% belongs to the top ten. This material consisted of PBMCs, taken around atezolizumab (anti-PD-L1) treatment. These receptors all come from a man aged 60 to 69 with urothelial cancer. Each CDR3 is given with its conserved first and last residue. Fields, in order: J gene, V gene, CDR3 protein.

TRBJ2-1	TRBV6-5	CASSYGAGGNEQFF
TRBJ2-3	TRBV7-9	CASSLGGGPTDTQYF
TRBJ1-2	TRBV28	CASSLLAGSHYGYTF
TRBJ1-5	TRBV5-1	CASSWDNNQPQHF
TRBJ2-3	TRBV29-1	CSVERRREHTDTQYF
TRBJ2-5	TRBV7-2	CASSPDWLGTQYF
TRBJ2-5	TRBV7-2	CASRPQTGEGETQYF
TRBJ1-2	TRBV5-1	CASSSDGSLYGYTF
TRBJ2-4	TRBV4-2	CASSQPTGTKNIQYF
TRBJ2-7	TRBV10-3	CAIRGEVGPTYEQYF
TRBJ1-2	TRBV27	CASSYRTGYGYTF
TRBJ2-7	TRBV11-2	CASSLGQGAPYEQYF
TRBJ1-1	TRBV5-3	CARSLGVPTEAFF
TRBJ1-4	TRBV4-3	CASSLRVGDEKLFF
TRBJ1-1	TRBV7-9	CASSLGRGQGHMNTEAFF
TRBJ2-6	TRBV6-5	CASTEGTGGANVLTF
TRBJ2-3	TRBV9	CASSVESGTNTDTQYF
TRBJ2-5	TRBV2	CASSEAIVQETQYF
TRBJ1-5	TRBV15	CATSSEVGGRSNQPQHF
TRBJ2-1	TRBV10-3	CAIGGGSNEQFF
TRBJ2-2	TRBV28	CASSFSAPGQGVSTGELFF
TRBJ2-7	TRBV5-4	CASSFWGLGSYEQYF
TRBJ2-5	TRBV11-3	CASSLGSGTGGETQYF
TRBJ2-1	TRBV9	CASSVQAGFGGGAYNEQFF
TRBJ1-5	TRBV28	CASRQGFSNQPQHF
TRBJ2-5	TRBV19	CASSITEGETQYF
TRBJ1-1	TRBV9	CASSAGQANTEAFF
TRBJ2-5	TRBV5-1	CASSPLYQETQYF
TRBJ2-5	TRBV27	CASSHNRGQETQYF
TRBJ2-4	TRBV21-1	CASSKASTQDSPPGHIQYF
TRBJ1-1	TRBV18	CASSLGTVEAFF